This T cell receptor (beta chain) derives from a study of regulatory T cells in long-lasting Graves disease. Time point defined: persistent/refractory GD, antithyroid drugs over 5 years with positive TRAb. Isolated PBMC RNA provided the starting material for the TCR library. Trimming cost V 3 bases and J 9 bases; bases outside gene matches: 10. The CDR3 totals 15 residues. This clonotype was found a few times. The target antigen is unknown. The authors built TCR beta libraries using iRepertoire HTBI primers and Arm-PCR of CDR3 regions. TCRdb reprocessed the multiplex PCR reads via MiXCR and lists one record per CDR3 protein. Of hundreds of thousands of distinct CDR3 sequences detected, 20% to 25% appear once; the ten largest clones hold more than 6%. General study results and limits: Not thyroid tissue but only peripheral blood was studied.

The chain couples TRBV12-3 or TRBV12-4 to TRBJ2-1, with TRBD2 identical over 8 bases. The clonotype was recovered from a female donor with Graves disease. The source was peripheral blood mononuclear cells (PBMCs), collected when the disease was refractory, from a patient treated with antithyroid drugs. The CDR3: CASSFGAGGSSEQFF. The CDR3 DNA sequence: TGTGCCAGCAGTTTCGGGGCGGGGGGTAGTAGTGAGCAGTTCTTC.